Following are 15 T cell receptor beta chains from one sample sequenced in a study of shared clonotypes between healthy human individuals. Terminally differentiated effector memory CD45RA+ cells were excluded by CCR7 positive selection of CD45RO-negative cells. Assay: immunoSEQ multiplex PCR; the TCRdb copy retains only in-frame clones and omits some. The sample includes around 600,000 clones, roughly 98% of them seen just once. Specimen: naive CD8+ T cells sorted from blood. The receptors shown here come from a man aged 25 to 40 in good health.

The chain couples TRBV28 to TRBJ1-5; unclear D gene. The CDR3 has 15 amino acids. Trimming stripped 1 base from V and 1 base from J, with 8 bases between. Germline-derived CDR1 and CDR2 are MDHEN and SYDVKM. The CDR3 nucleotides are TGTGCCAGCAGTTTATCTAGGGCCAGCAATCAGCCCCAGCATTTT. Amino acid sequence: CASSLSRASNQPQHF.

The rearrangement joins TRBV7-9 to TRBJ2-5, with TRBD1 as a possible D gene (5 bases). CDR1 SEHNR and CDR2 FQNEAQ come from the germline V gene (reference sequence). Trimming stripped 4 bases from V and 5 bases from J, with 23 bases between. The CDR3 is made up of 17 amino acids. CDR3: CASSSPIRLRQTETQYF. In DNA form, the CDR3 reads TGTGCCAGCAGCTCCCCGATTCGTTTGCGACAGACGGAGACCCAGTACTTC.

The rearrangement uses TRBV9 and TRBJ2-1, with 9 nucleotides matching TRBD2. V shed 0 bases and J 0 bases; nucleotides not matched to a gene: 7. The CDR3 spans 18 residues. The V gene's germline CDR1 is SGDLS and CDR2 YYNGEE. CDR3 amino acids: CASSVGGAGGYSYNEQFF. The CDR3 DNA is TGTGCCAGCAGCGTAGGGGGAGCGGGAGGCTACTCCTACAATGAGCAGTTCTTC.

Only one count was recorded for this clone. This chain links TRBV6-1 with TRBJ1-5, with 8 bases fitting TRBD1. The germline V gene encodes CDR1 MNHNS and CDR2 SASEGT. This CDR3 contains 15 residues. V was clipped by 2 bases and J by 7 bases; unmatched bases: 7. This chain's CDR3 is CASSESHRGSQPQHF. In DNA form, the CDR3 reads TGTGCCAGCAGTGAATCTCACAGGGGGAGCCAGCCCCAGCATTTT.

This rearrangement joins TRBV15 to TRBJ2-1; no reliable D call. With 1 base removed from V and 6 bases from J, the gap between germline ends came to 7 bases. CDR1 is LNHNV, CDR2 YYDKDF, per germline (reference sequence). The CDR3 is 13 residues long. This chain's CDR3 is CATSRVLGNEQFF. CDR3 in DNA: TGTGCCACCAGCAGAGTTTTAGGCAATGAGCAGTTCTTC.

This rearrangement joins TRBV19 to TRBJ1-5, with a tentative D call TRBD1 (6 bases). The germline V and J ends were trimmed by 4 bases and 4 bases, with 11 bases remaining between them. Germline CDR1 is LNHDA and CDR2 is SQIVND (reference sequence). The CDR3 consists of 14 residues. The CDR3 nucleotides are TGTGCCAGTAGTACCCTGACAGGAAATCAGCCCCAGCATTTT. Protein: CASSTLTGNQPQHF.

The chain recombines TRBV4-2 with TRBJ2-7, with TRBD2 identical over 14 bases. J gave up 4 bases and V 0 bases, and 8 bases lay outside the gene matches. This CDR3 is 18 amino acids long. Germline assignment: CDR1 LGHNA and CDR2 YNFKEQ. The DNA for the CDR3 is TGTGCCAGCAGCCAAGAGACTAGCGGGAGGGCCGGTAGGTACGAGCAGTACTTC. Protein: CASSQETSGRAGRYEQYF.

The genes are TRBV11-2 and TRBJ2-1, with 12 bases identical to TRBD1. Per germline, CDR1 SGHAT and CDR2 FQNNGV. Trimming took 5 bases from V and 7 from J; bases not matched to a gene: 6. This CDR3 comprises 15 residues. For the CDR3, the DNA is TGTGCCAGCAGCGCTGGGACAGGGGGCTTGAATGAGCAGTTCTTC. This sequence encodes CASSAGTGGLNEQFF.

The rearrangement joins TRBV6-1 to TRBJ2-5; D unresolved. The CDR3 loop spans 17 amino acids. Germline V gene data show CDR1 as MNHNS and CDR2 as SASEGT. V was shortened by 1 base and J by 0 bases, with 15 bases between the two germline ends. As DNA, the CDR3 is TGTGCCAGCAGTGAAGATAATTTCTCCAGGTACCAAGAGACCCAGTACTTC. Its protein is CASSEDNFSRYQETQYF.

The chain is built from TRBV6-5 and TRBJ1-5; 7 nucleotides align to TRBD1. The ends lost 6 bases at V and 3 bases at J; junction bases unmatched: 8. Germline V CDR1 and CDR2: MNHEY, SVGAGI. The CDR3 is 15 residues long. CDR3 sequence reads: CASRPTGDANQPQHF. For the CDR3, the DNA is TGTGCCAGCAGGCCTACAGGGGATGCCAATCAGCCCCAGCATTTT.

The chain links TRBV5-1 to TRBJ2-3; D not certain. Germline CDR1 SGHRS, CDR2 YFSETQ. The CDR3 is made up of 15 amino acids. Trimming pared 5 bases from V and 3 bases from J, leaving 16 bases between. CDR3 protein: CASSWTGSRTDTQYF. CDR3 nucleotide sequence: TGCGCCAGCAGTTGGACGGGTTCAAGAACAGATACGCAGTATTTT.

V and J are TRBV9 and TRBJ2-3; D possibly uses TRBD1 or TRBD2 (5 bases each). In germline, CDR1 is SGDLS, CDR2 YYNGEE. V was trimmed by 0 bases and J by 2 bases, leaving 22 bases between them. This CDR3 contains 19 residues. The CDR3 DNA reads TGTGCCAGCAGCGTAGTTCTTCGAACAGGCGGGCCACACACAGATACGCAGTATTTT. It specifies CASSVVLRTGGPHTDTQYF.

The chain links TRBV5-1 to TRBJ2-1, with TRBD2 matching 10 bases. The CDR3 is 16 residues long. CDR1 SGHRS and CDR2 YFSETQ come from the germline V gene. V shed 4 bases, J shed 8 bases, and the junction held 12 bases outside the gene matches. The CDR3 reads CASSQLSSGSKHEQFF. The CDR3 DNA sequence: TGCGCCAGCAGCCAACTCTCTAGCGGGAGTAAGCATGAGCAGTTCTTC.

Turning to this clone: The same CDR3 can be traced to other DNA sequences in this sample. The rearrangement links TRBV9 to TRBJ1-1; TRBD1 is a possible D gene (5 bases). Germline CDR1 and CDR2: SGDLS and YYNGEE. CDR3 length: 14 amino acids. With 0 bases removed from V and 1 base from J, the gap between germline ends came to 7 bases. The CDR3, as DNA: TGTGCCAGCAGCGTAGACGGGGGGAACACTGAAGCTTTCTTT. Translating gives CASSVDGGNTEAFF.

The J gene is TRBJ1-5, the V gene TRBV9; D remains ambiguous. The CDR3 is 15 amino acids. V was clipped by 0 bases and J by 0 bases, with 7 bases between them. CDR1 and CDR2 (germline): SGDLS, YYNGEE. CDR3 bases: TGTGCCAGCAGCGTAGGGAGAAATAGCAATCAGCCCCAGCATTTT. This sequence encodes CASSVGRNSNQPQHF.